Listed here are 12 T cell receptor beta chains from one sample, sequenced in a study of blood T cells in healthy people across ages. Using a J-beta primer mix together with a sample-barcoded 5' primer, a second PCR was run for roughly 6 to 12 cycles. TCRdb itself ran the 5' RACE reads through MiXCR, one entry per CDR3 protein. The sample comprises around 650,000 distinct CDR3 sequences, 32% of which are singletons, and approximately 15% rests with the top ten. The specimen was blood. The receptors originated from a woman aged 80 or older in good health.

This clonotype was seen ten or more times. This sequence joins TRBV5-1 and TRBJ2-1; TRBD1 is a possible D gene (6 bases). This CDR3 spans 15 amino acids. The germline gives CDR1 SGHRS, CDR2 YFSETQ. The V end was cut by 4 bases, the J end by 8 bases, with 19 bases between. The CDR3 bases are TGCGCCAGCAGCAAAGTTCCTAACAGGGAACATGAGCAGTTCTTC. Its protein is CASSKVPNREHEQFF.

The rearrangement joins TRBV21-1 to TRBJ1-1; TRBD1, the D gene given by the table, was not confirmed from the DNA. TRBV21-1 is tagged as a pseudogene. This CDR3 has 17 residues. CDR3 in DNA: TGTGCCAGCAGCAGGGACCTTTTGCGACAGAGGGACACTGAAGCTTTCTTT. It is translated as CASSRDLLRQRDTEAFF.

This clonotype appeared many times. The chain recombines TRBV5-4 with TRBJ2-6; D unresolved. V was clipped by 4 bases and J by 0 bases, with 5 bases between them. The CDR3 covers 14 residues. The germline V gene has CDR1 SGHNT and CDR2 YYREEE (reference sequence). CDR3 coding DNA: TGTGCCAGCAGCGTGGGCTCTGGGGCCAACGTCCTGACTTTC. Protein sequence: CASSVGSGANVLTF.

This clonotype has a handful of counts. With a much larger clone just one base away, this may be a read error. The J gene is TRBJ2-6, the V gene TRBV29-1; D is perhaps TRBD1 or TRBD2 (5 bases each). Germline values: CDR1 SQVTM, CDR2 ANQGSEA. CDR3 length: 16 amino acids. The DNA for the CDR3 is TGCAGCGTTGCTTCAGCGCCTAGCTCTGGGGCCAACGTCCGGACTTTC. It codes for CSVASAPSSGANVRTF.

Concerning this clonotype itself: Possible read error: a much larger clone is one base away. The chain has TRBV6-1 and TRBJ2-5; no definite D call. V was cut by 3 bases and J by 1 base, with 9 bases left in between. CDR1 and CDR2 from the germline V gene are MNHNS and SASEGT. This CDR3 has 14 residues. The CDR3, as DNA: TGTGCCAGCAGTGAGAGTAGCACCCAAGAGACCCAGTACTTC. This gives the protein CASSESSTQETQYF.

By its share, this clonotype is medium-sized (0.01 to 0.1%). The CDR3 here is CSATRSGANVLTF. Written as DNA, the CDR3 is TGCAGTGCTACCCGGTCTGGGGCCAACGTCCTGACTTTC. The rearrangement links TRBV20-1 to TRBJ2-6; D not resolved. The germline gives CDR1 DFQATT, CDR2 SNEGSKA (reference sequence). V lost 4 bases and J lost 1, with 5 bases in between. This CDR3 is built from 13 residues.

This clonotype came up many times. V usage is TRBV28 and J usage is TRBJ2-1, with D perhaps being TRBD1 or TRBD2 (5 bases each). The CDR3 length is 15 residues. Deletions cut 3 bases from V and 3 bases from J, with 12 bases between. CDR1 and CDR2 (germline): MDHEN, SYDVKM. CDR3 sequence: CASSLVGAHYNEQFF. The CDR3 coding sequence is TGTGCCAGCAGTTTGGTCGGGGCTCACTACAATGAGCAGTTCTTC.

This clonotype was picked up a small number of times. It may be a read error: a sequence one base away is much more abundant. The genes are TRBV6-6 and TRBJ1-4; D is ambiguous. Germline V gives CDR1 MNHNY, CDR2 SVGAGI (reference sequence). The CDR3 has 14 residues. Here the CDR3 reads CASSHGLSNEKRFF. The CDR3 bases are TGTGCCAGCAGCCACGGACTGTCGAATGAAAAACGGTTTTTT.

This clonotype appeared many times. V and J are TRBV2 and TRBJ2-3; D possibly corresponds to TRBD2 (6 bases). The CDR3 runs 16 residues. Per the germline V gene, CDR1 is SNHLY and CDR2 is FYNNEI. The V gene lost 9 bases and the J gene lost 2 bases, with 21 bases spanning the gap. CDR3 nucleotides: TGTGCCAGTAGATTACTCCGGGACTTTTACACAGATACGCAGTATTTT. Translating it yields CASRLLRDFYTDTQYF.

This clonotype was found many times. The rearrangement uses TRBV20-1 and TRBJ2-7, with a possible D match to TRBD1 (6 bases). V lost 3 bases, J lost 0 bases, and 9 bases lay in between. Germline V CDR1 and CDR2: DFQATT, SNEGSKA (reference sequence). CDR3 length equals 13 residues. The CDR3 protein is CSASRQASYEQYF. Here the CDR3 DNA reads TGCAGTGCTAGTAGACAGGCCTCCTACGAGCAGTACTTC.

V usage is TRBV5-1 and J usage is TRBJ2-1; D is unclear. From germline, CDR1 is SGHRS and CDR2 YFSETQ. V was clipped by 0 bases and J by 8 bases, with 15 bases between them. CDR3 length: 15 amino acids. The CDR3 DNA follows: TGCGCCAGCAGCTTGGCGCAGGTCCCATTCGATGAGCAGTTCTTC. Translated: CASSLAQVPFDEQFF.

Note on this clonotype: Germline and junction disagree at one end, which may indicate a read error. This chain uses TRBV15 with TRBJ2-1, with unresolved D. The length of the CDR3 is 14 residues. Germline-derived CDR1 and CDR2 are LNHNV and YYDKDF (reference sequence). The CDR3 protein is CATSSRSSYNEQFF. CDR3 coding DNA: TGTGCCACCAGCAGCCGGAGCTCCTACAATGAACAGTTCTTC. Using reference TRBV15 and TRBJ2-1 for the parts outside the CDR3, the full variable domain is DAMVIQNPRYQVTQFGKPVTLSCSQTLNHNVMYWYQQKSSQAPKLLFHYYDKDFNNEADTPDNFQSRRPNTSFCFLDIRSPGLGDTAMYLCATSSRSSYNEQFFGPGTRLTVL.